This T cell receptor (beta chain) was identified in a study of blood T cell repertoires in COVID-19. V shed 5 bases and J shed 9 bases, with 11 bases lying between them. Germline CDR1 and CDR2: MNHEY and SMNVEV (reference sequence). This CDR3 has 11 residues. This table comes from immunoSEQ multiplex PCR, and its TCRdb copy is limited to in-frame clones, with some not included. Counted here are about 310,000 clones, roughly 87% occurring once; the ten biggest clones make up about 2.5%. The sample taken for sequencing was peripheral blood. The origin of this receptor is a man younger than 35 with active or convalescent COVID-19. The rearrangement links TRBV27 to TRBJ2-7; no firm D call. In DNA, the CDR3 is TGTGCCAGCAGTCCGGGTTTTGGGCAGTACTTC. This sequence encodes CASSPGFGQYF.